The 3 T cell receptor beta chains below come from one sample, sequenced in a study of CXCR3-negative and CXCR3-positive naive CD8 T cells. Each TRB cDNA library was prepared by 5' RACE (with UMI labels). TCRdb re-called the 5' RACE reads, yielding one record per CDR3 amino acid sequence without DNA. The sample has around 40,000 distinct CDR3 sequences; the top ten hold 1.5% to 2%. The specimen sequenced was naive CXCR3- CD8+ T cells from blood. As for subset: CD45RO-CCR7+CD27+CD95- naive CD8+ T cells lacking CXCR3 (TNR3-). These receptor sequences come from a human donor in good health. Some clones in this sample may be carry-over from other donors' samples.

The CDR3 reads CASSLLFDSYNYNEQFF. The chain couples TRBV7-6 to TRBJ2-1; as DNA is missing, the TRBD1 call by TCRdb cannot be tested. Germline V lookup: CDR1 SGHVS, CDR2 FNYEAQ. CDR3 length: 17 residues.

The CDR3 protein is CSVEDERGGYNEQFF. The V gene is TRBV29-1, the J gene TRBJ2-1; TCRdb indicates TRBD2, and absent DNA this call remains unverified. Germline V gene lookup returns CDR1 SQVTM and CDR2 ANQGSEA. This CDR3 has 15 amino acids.

This rearrangement joins TRBV7-9 to TRBJ2-1. This CDR3 is built from 15 residues. Germline V gives CDR1 SEHNR, CDR2 FQNEAQ (reference sequence). The CDR3 spells CASSRAAVDANEQFF.